This T cell receptor beta chain was identified during a study of T cell repertoires in ileal Crohn's disease. Overall study context: Operated complications were stricturing disease (approximately 60%) and penetrating disease (about 39%). Approximately 500 nanograms of biopsy DNA per sample underwent TCRB immunosequencing.

This CDR3 spans 15 amino acids. V shed 4 bases and J shed 3 bases, with 15 bases lying between them. Looked up from germline, CDR1 is SGHVS and CDR2 is FQNEAQ. Using immunoSEQ multiplex PCR, the repertoire was profiled, and TCRdb retains in-frame clones only, with some absent. The sample contains around 11,000 clones, over 75% of which appear only once. Regarding time point: inflamed ileum from the surgical specimen. The rearrangement joins TRBV7-8 to TRBJ1-1; a possible D gene is TRBD1 (6 bases). The source of this sequence is an adult with Crohn's disease. Sequenced input: ileal tissue. Here the CDR3 reads CASSWETGDYTEAFF. DNA for the CDR3: TGTGCCAGCAGCTGGGAGACAGGAGACTACACTGAAGCTTTCTTT.